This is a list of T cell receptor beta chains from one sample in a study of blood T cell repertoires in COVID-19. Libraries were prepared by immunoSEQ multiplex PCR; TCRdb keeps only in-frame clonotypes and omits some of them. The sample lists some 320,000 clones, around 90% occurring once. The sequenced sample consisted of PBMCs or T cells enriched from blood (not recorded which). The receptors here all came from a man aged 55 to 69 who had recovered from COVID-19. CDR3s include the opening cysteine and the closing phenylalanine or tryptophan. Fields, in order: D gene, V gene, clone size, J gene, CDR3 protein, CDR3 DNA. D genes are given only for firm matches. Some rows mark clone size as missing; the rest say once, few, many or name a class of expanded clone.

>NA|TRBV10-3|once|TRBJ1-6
CAISRQTDNSPLHF
TGTGCCATCAGTCGGCAAACAGATAATTCACCCCTCCACTTT
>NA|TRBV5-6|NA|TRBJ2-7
CASSLLAYEQYF
TGTGCCAGCAGCCTCCTTGCCTACGAGCAGTACTTC
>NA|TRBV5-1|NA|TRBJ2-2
CASSLEVGSTGELFF
TGCGCCAGCAGCTTGGAGGTAGGGAGTACCGGGGAGCTGTTTTTT
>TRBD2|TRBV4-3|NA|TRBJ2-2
CASSQLTLAGGTTGELFF
TGCGCCAGCAGCCAATTAACCCTAGCGGGGGGAACAACCGGGGAGCTGTTTTTT
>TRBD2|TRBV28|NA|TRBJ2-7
CASKEGSGVSYEQYF
TGTGCCAGCAAGGAAGGCAGCGGGGTCTCCTACGAGCAGTACTTC
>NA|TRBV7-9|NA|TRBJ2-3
CASTLMEDTDTQYF
TGTGCCAGCACCTTGATGGAGGACACAGATACGCAGTATTTT
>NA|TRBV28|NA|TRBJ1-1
CASDGVEPNTEAFF
TGTGCCAGCGACGGGGTTGAGCCGAACACTGAAGCTTTCTTT
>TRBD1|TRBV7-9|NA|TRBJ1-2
CASSLGQGVDYGYTF
TGTGCCAGCAGCCTTGGGCAGGGGGTTGACTATGGCTACACCTTC
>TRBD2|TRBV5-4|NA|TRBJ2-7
CASSPRLAGVYEQYF
TGTGCCAGCAGCCCACGACTAGCGGGAGTTTACGAGCAGTACTTC
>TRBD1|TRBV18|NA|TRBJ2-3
CASSPGIIQGQGDTQYF
TGTGCCAGCTCACCAGGAATTATACAGGGGCAAGGGGATACGCAGTATTTT
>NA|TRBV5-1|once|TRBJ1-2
CASSLMTSGYGYTF
TGCGCCAGCAGCTTAATGACCTCGGGATATGGCTACACCTTC
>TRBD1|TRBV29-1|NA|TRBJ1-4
CSGGDRGRNEKLFF
TGCAGCGGCGGGGACAGGGGACGAAATGAAAAACTGTTTTTT
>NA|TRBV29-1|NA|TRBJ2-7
CSVVGGPYEQYF
TGCAGCGTTGTTGGGGGCCCCTACGAGCAGTACTTC
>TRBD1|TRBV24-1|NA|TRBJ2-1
CATSDTGTGRAYNEQFF
TGTGCCACCAGTGACACCGGGACAGGGCGAGCCTACAATGAGCAGTTCTTC
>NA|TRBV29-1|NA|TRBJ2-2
CSVADRYGELFF
TGCAGCGTTGCGGACAGATACGGGGAGCTGTTTTTT
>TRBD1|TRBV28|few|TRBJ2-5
CASSLLSDRGVTETQYF
TGTGCCAGCAGTCTCCTCTCCGACAGGGGGGTGACGGAGACCCAGTACTTC
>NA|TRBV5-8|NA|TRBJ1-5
CASSLTTGRLNSNQPQHF
TGTGCCAGCAGCTTGACGACGGGTAGACTCAATAGCAATCAGCCCCAGCATTTT
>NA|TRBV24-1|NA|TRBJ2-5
CATSDFVLAGQETQYF
TGTGCCACCAGTGATTTTGTTCTGGCAGGGCAAGAGACCCAGTACTTC
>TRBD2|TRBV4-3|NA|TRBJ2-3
CASSLRLASSTDTQYF
TGCGCCAGCAGCCTTCGACTAGCCTCGAGCACAGATACGCAGTATTTT
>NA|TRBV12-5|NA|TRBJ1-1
CASGPRLSSTEAFF
TGTGCTAGTGGCCCCAGACTGAGCTCCACTGAAGCTTTCTTT
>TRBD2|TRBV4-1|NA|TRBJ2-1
CASSQVSGGSYNEQFF
TGCGCCAGCAGCCAAGTGTCGGGAGGCTCCTACAATGAGCAGTTCTTC
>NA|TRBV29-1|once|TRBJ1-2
CSVVEKAGVLASNYGYTF
TGCAGCGTTGTGGAGAAAGCAGGGGTCCTCGCTTCTAACTATGGCTACACCTTC